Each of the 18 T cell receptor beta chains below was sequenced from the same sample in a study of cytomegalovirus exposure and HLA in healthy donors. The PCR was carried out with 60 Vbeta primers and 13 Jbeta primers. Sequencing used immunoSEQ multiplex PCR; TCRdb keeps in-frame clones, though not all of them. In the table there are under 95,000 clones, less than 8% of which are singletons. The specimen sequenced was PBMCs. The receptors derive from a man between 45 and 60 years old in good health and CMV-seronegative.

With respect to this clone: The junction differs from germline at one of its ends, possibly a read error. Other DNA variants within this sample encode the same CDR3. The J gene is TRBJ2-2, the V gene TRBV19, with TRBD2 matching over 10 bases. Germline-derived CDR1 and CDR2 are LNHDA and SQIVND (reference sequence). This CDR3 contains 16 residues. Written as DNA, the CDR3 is TGTGCAAGTAGTTCTAGCGGGGGAAGTGGCACCGGGGAGCTGTTTTTT. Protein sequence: CASSSSGGSGTGELFF.

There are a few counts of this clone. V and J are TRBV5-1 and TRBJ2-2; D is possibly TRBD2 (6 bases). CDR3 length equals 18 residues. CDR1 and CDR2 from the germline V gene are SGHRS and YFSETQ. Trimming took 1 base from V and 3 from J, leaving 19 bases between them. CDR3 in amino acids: CASSLRASALKDTGELFF. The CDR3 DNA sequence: TGCGCCAGCAGCTTGAGAGCTAGCGCCCTCAAAGACACCGGGGAGCTGTTTTTT.

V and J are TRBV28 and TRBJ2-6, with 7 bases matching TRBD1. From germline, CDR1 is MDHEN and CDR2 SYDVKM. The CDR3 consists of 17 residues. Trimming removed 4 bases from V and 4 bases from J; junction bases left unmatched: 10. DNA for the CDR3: TGTGCCAGCAGTTACGGCCGAGGGGGCCTCGGGGCCAACGTCCTGACTTTC. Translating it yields CASSYGRGGLGANVLTF.

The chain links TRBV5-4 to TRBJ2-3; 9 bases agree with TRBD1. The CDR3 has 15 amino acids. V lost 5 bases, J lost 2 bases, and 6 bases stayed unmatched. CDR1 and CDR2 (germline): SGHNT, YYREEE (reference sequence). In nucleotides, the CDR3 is TGTGCCAGCAGTACCGGGACAGGGATCACAGATACGCAGTATTTT. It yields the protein CASSTGTGITDTQYF.

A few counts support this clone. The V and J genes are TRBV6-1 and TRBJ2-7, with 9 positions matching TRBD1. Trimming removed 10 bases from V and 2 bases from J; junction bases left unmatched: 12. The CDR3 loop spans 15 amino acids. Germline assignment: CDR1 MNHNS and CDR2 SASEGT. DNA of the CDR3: TGTGCCACCTGGGTCCCGGGACAGGGAACCTACGAGCAGTACTTC. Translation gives CATWVPGQGTYEQYF.

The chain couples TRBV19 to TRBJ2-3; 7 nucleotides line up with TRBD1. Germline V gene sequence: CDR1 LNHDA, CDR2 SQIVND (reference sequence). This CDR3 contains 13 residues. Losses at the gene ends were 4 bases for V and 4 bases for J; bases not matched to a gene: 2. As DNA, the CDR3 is TGTGCCAGTAGTAGAGGGACAGCAGATACGCAGTATTTT. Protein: CASSRGTADTQYF.

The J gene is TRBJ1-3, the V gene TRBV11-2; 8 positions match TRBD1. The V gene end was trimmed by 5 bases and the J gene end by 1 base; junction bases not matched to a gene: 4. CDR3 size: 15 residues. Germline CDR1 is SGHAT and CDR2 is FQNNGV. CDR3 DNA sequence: TGTGCCAGCAGCATGACAGGGGATTCTGGAAACACCATATATTTT. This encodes CASSMTGDSGNTIYF.

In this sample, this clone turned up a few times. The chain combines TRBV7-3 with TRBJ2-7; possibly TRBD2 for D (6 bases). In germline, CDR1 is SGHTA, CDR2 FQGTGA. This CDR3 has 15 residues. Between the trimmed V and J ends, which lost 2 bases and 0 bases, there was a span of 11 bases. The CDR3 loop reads CASSLGAGTSYEQYF. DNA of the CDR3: TGTGCCAGCAGCTTAGGGGCGGGAACCTCCTACGAGCAGTACTTC.

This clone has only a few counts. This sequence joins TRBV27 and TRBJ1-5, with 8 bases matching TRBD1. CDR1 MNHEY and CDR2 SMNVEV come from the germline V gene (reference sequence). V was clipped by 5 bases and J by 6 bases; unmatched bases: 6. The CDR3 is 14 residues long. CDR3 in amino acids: CASSPYRGSQPQHF. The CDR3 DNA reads TGTGCCAGCAGTCCGTACAGGGGGAGTCAGCCCCAGCATTTT.

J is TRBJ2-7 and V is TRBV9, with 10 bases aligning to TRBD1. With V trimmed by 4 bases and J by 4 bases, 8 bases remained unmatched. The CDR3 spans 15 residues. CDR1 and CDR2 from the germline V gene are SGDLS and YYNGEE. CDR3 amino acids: CASSPRTGGFYEQYF. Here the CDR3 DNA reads TGTGCCAGCAGCCCGCGGACAGGGGGGTTTTACGAGCAGTACTTC.

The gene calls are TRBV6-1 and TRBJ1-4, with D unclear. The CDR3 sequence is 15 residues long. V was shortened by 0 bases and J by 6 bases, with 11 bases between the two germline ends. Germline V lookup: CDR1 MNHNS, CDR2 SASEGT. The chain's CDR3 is CASSEAGGNYEKLFF. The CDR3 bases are TGTGCCAGCAGTGAAGCGGGAGGGAACTATGAAAAACTGTTTTTT.

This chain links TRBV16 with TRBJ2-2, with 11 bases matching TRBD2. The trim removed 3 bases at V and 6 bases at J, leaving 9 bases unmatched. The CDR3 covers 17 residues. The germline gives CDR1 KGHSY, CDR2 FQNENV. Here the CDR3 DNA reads TGTGCCAGCAGCCAGGGGGTAGCGGGAGGGCCACCCGGGGAGCTGTTTTTT. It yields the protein CASSQGVAGGPPGELFF. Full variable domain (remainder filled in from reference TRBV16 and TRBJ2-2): GEEVAQTPKHLVRGEGQKAKLYCAPIKGHSYVFWYQQVLKNEFKFLISFQNENVFDETGMPKERFSAKCLPNSPCSLEIQATKLEDSAVYFCASSQGVAGGPPGELFFGEGSRLTVL.

The CDR3 DNA reads as TGTGCCAGCGGAAGGGCAGGGCATAACACTGAAGCTTTCTTT. Protein product: CASGRAGHNTEAFF. The chain joins TRBV27 to TRBJ1-1, with D possibly being TRBD1 (5 bases). From germline, CDR1 is MNHEY and CDR2 SMNVEV (reference sequence). Trimming shortened V by 8 bases and J by 2 bases, and 15 bases separated the two germline ends. This CDR3 has 14 amino acids.

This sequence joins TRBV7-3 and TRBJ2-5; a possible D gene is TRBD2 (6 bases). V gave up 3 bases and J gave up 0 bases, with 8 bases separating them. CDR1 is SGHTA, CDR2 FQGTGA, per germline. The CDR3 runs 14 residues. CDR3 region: CASSFSGNQETQYF. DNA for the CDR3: TGTGCCAGCAGCTTTAGCGGTAACCAAGAGACCCAGTACTTC.

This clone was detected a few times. The CDR3 region is CASSESTGDYGYTF. The DNA of the CDR3 is TGCGCCAGCAGTGAGTCGACAGGGGACTATGGCTACACCTTC. The rearrangement joins TRBV10-2 to TRBJ1-2; 8 bases line up with TRBD1. The CDR3 extends over 14 amino acids. The germline V gene encodes CDR1 WSHSY and CDR2 SAAADI. The trim removed 0 bases at V and 3 bases at J, leaving 0 bases unmatched.

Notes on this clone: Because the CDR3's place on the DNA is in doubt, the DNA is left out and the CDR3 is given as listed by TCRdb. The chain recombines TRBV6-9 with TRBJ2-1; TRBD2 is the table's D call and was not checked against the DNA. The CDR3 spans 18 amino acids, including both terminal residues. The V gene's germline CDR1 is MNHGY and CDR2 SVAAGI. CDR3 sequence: CASILGGSGGASHNEQFF.

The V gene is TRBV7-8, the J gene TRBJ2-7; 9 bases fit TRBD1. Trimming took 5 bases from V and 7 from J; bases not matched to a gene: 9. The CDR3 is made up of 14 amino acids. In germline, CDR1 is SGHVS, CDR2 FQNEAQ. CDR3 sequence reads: CASSIRDRVWEQYF. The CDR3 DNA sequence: TGTGCCAGCAGCATCCGGGACAGGGTGTGGGAGCAGTACTTC.

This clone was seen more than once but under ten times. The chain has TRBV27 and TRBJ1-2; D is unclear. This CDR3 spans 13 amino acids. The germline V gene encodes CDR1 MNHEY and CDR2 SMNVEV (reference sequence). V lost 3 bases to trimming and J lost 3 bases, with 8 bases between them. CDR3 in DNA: TGTGCCAGCAGTTTCTCGGTTGACTATGGCTACACCTTC. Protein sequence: CASSFSVDYGYTF.